The 15 T cell receptor beta chains given below trace back to one sample, sequenced in a study of T cell repertoires in cytomegalovirus infection. TCRdb called the reads again in MiXCR, with one record for every CDR3 protein. The data show under 850,000 distinct CDR3 sequences, roughly 36% seen once. Sample: PBMCs. These receptor sequences come from a human donor in good health (CMV status not recorded). Some clones in this sample may be carry-over from other donors' samples.

This rearrangement joins TRBV7-9 to TRBJ2-7; 7 bases map to TRBD2. This CDR3 region has 14 residues. V lost 7 bases and J lost 2; bases outside the gene matches: 8. Germline values: CDR1 SEHNR, CDR2 FQNEAQ (reference sequence). CDR3 sequence reads: CASTMGLSTYEQYF. In DNA, the CDR3 is TGTGCCAGCACCATGGGACTATCCACCTACGAGCAGTACTTC.

This clonotype was picked up a small number of times. The chain recombines TRBV7-9 with TRBJ2-4; 7 bases map to TRBD1. Losses at the gene ends were 1 base for V and 2 bases for J; bases not matched to a gene: 2. Germline V gives CDR1 SEHNR, CDR2 FQNEAQ (reference sequence). CDR3 length: 15 amino acids. The CDR3 DNA reads TGTGCCAGCAGCTTAGGAGGGGGCACCAAAAACATTCAGTACTTC. Its translation: CASSLGGGTKNIQYF.

To note about this clonotype: Here the CDR3 omits its conserved ending phenylalanine or tryptophan, so a read error is the likely source. The DNA is left out, because the CDR3 cannot be placed on it with certainty; the CDR3 is given as TCRdb lists it. The chain links TRBV6-5 to TRBJ2-3; the table's TRBD2 call for D was not verified on the DNA. The CDR3 is made up of 13 amino acids, end residues included. Germline V lookup: CDR1 MNHEY, CDR2 SVGAGI. The chain's CDR3 is CASSYPGTSQEYL.

This clonotype was picked up a small number of times. The gene calls are TRBV7-2 and TRBJ2-7, with D tentatively TRBD2 (5 bases). Looked up from germline, CDR1 is SGHTA and CDR2 is FQGNSA. Trimming took 5 bases from V and 2 from J, leaving 16 bases between them. The CDR3 consists of 15 residues. CDR3 sequence reads: CASSPRTGNPYEQYF. CDR3 nucleotide sequence: TGTGCCAGCAGCCCGAGAACCGGGAATCCCTACGAGCAGTACTTC.

This clonotype has only a few counts. The chain carries TRBV7-8 and TRBJ1-2; D perhaps matches TRBD1 (6 bases). The ends were cut back, 5 bases at V and 5 bases at J, with 18 bases in the middle. The germline gives CDR1 SGHVS, CDR2 FQNEAQ. The CDR3 contains 15 residues. CDR3 protein: CASSQLSGALYGYTF. The CDR3 DNA reads TGTGCCAGCAGCCAGCTCTCGGGGGCGTTGTATGGCTACACCTTC.

The table lists this clonotype with a few counts. The genes are TRBV7-9 and TRBJ2-1, with 11 bases identical to TRBD2. The CDR3 is 14 amino acids. Looked up from germline, CDR1 is SEHNR and CDR2 is FQNEAQ (reference sequence). V lost 1 base and J lost 9; bases outside the gene matches: 2. The CDR3 is CASSLVAGGREQFF. The CDR3 nucleotides read TGTGCCAGCAGCTTAGTAGCGGGGGGGCGTGAGCAGTTCTTC.

The chain links TRBV10-3 to TRBJ2-1; TRBD1 aligns across 10 bases. J lost 2 bases, V lost 3 bases, and 7 bases had no gene match. The CDR3 loop spans 17 amino acids. From germline, CDR1 is ENHRY and CDR2 SYGVKD. DNA of the CDR3: TGTGCCATCAGTGACCCTGGGACAGGGGAAGCCTACAATGAGCAGTTCTTC. Protein: CAISDPGTGEAYNEQFF.

There are a few counts of this clonotype. In DNA, the CDR3 is TGTGCCAGCAGCTCCAGCCTCGACAGCGGGAATTCTTATAATTCACCCCTCCACTTT. This gives the protein CASSSSLDSGNSYNSPLHF. The chain recombines TRBV7-4 with TRBJ1-6, with D tentatively TRBD1 (5 bases). CDR1 SGHVT and CDR2 SQSDAQ come from the germline V gene. Trimming shortened V by 4 bases and J by 4 bases, and 23 bases separated the two germline ends. The CDR3 covers 19 residues.

This clonotype has a handful of counts. The V call is TRBV6-6, the J call TRBJ2-3, with D unclear. The length of the CDR3 is 15 residues. Germline lookup yields CDR1 MNHNY and CDR2 SVGAGI (reference sequence). Trimming stripped 1 base from V and 8 bases from J, with 16 bases between. CDR3 sequence reads: CASSYWPLDAITQYF. For the CDR3, the DNA is TGTGCCAGCAGTTACTGGCCCCTGGATGCAATTACGCAGTATTTT.

This clonotype was observed a handful of times. This rearrangement joins TRBV28 to TRBJ1-4, with TRBD1 as a possible D gene (5 bases). The CDR3 length is 14 residues. Trimming pared 8 bases from V and 6 bases from J, leaving 16 bases between. Per germline, CDR1 MDHEN and CDR2 SYDVKM. The CDR3 bases are TGTGCCAGCTGCCTTATCAGAGGGGATGAAAAACTGTTTTTT. Protein: CASCLIRGDEKLFF.

The rearrangement links TRBV24-1 to TRBJ2-7; 9 bases fit TRBD1. The V segment lost 3 bases and the J segment 3 bases; nucleotides outside the gene matches: 5. The CDR3 covers 15 residues. The germline V gene has CDR1 KGHDR and CDR2 SFDVKD. This chain's CDR3 is CATSDTGTGFYEQYF. As DNA, the CDR3 is TGTGCCACCAGTGATACCGGGACAGGGTTCTACGAGCAGTACTTC.

The chain links TRBV10-3 to TRBJ1-3; possibly TRBD1 for D (6 bases). The germline V and J ends were trimmed by 6 bases and 6 bases, with 18 bases remaining between them. Germline CDR1 ENHRY, CDR2 SYGVKD. This CDR3 is built from 15 residues. DNA of the CDR3: TGTGCCATCAGGGGGATCCGGGACAAAGAAAACACCATATATTTT. Its translation is CAIRGIRDKENTIYF.

The rearrangement links TRBV28 to TRBJ1-4; D is perhaps TRBD1 (6 bases). The CDR3 contains 15 residues. Trimming pared 9 bases from V and 5 bases from J, leaving 19 bases between. CDR1 and CDR2 from the germline V gene are MDHEN and SYDVKM. CDR3: CASSTPLGGNEKLFF. DNA for the CDR3: TGTGCCAGTTCCACACCCCTAGGGGGGAATGAAAAACTGTTTTTT.

This chain joins TRBV6-5 and TRBJ2-3; 7 bases agree with TRBD2. Germline V CDR1 and CDR2: MNHEY, SVGAGI. The CDR3 sequence is 14 residues long. V lost 1 base to trimming and J lost 6 bases; unmatched junction nucleotides: 4. The CDR3 loop is CASSYYGGSDTQYF. Here the CDR3 DNA reads TGTGCCAGCAGTTACTACGGGGGGTCGGATACGCAGTATTTT.

J is TRBJ1-2 and V is TRBV20-1, with 7 bases aligning to TRBD1. This CDR3 is built from 14 residues. Germline V lookup: CDR1 DFQATT, CDR2 SNEGSKA (reference sequence). V trimming: 5 bases; J trimming: 5 bases; junction bases outside the gene matches: 11. The CDR3 DNA follows: TGCAGTGCTCCGGCAGGGGGGAGTGGATATGGCTACACCTTC. This encodes CSAPAGGSGYGYTF.